This note documents a single T cell receptor beta chain sequence. This CDR3 region has 17 residues. Trimming at V came to 0 bases and at J to 3 bases, leaving 10 bases not matched to a gene. Per the germline V gene, CDR1 is LNHDA and CDR2 is SQIVND (reference sequence). These data come from a study of T cell changes during pregnancy in multiple sclerosis. Data came from immunoSEQ multiplex PCR; TCRdb stores just in-frame clones and leaves some out. Of around 58,000 clones listed, 75% to 95% are singletons. The chain is built from TRBV19 and TRBJ1-2; 7 bases are shared with TRBD1. This specimen consisted of CD4+ T cells from peripheral blood mononuclear cells, obtained after pregnancy. The receptor was isolated from a female donor in good health, enrolled as a control in a pregnancy study. As DNA, the CDR3 is TGTGCCAGTAGTATAGATAATACCGGGACAGATCACTATGGCTACACCTTC. Protein product: CASSIDNTGTDHYGYTF.